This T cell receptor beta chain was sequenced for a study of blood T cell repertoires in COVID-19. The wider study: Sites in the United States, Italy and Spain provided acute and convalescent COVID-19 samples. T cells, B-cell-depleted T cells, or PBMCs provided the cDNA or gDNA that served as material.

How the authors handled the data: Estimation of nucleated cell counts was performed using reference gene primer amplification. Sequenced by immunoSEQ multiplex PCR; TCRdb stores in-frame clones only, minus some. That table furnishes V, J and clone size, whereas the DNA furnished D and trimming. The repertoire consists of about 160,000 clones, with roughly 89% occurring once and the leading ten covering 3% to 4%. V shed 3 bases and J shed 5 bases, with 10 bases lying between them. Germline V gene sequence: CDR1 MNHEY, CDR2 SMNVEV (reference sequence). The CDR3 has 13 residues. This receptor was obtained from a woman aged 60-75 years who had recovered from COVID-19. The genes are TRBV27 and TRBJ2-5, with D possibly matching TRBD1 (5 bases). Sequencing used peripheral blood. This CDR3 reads CASSFQGDETQYF. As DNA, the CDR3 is TGTGCCAGCAGTTTTCAAGGGGATGAGACCCAGTACTTC.